These 17 T cell receptor beta chains share one sample of origin, sequenced in a study of STAT5B mutations in CD4+ large granular lymphocyte leukemia. Profiled with immunoSEQ multiplex PCR; TCRdb holds only in-frame clones, not every one. The sample holds 2,500 to 3,000 clones, about four fifths seen once. Sequencing input: PBMCs. These receptors came from a woman aged 70-85 years with CD4+ T-cell large granular lymphocyte leukemia.

The J gene is TRBJ1-6, the V gene TRBV7-2, with D unresolved. The CDR3 loop spans 12 amino acids. The V gene's germline CDR1 is SGHTA and CDR2 FQGNSA. With 2 bases removed from V and 13 bases from J, the gap between germline ends came to 9 bases. This chain's CDR3 is CASSLRGLPLHF. The DNA for the CDR3 is TGTGCCAGCAGCTTACGGGGTCTTCCCCTCCACTTT.

The chain is built from TRBV28 and TRBJ1-1; the D is unclear. This CDR3 is built from 15 residues. The V gene's germline CDR1 is MDHEN and CDR2 SYDVKM. The V end lost 6 bases, the J end lost 1 base, and 15 bases lay between the germline ends. CDR3 bases: TGTGCCAGCAGCCGCGGAGACCTCCCGAACACTGAAGCTTTCTTT. This gives the protein CASSRGDLPNTEAFF.

The V gene is TRBV7-6, the J gene TRBJ2-5; tentatively, D is TRBD1 (6 bases). The J call may not be correct, given that the DNA end is closer to TRBJ2-7. CDR3 length: 13 amino acids. Germline V lookup: CDR1 SGHVS, CDR2 FNYEAQ. The CDR3 here is CASSHGQSNEQYF. CDR3 nucleotide sequence: TGTGCCAGCAGCCATGGACAGTCCAACGAGCAGTACTTC.

The J gene is TRBJ2-7, the V gene TRBV6-6; the D gene is possibly TRBD2 (5 bases). V gave up 4 bases and J gave up 6 bases, with 10 bases separating them. Per the germline V gene, CDR1 is MNHNY and CDR2 is SVGAGI (reference sequence). The CDR3 length is 12 residues. The CDR3 loop reads CASSWQRAEQYF. The CDR3 DNA reads as TGTGCCAGCAGTTGGCAGAGGGCCGAGCAGTACTTC.

The DNA of the CDR3 is TGTGCCAGCAGTTTTTCGGGCGGGTACGAGCAGTACTTC. Translating gives CASSFSGGYEQYF. This chain joins TRBV27 and TRBJ2-7, with D perhaps TRBD2 (5 bases). This CDR3 spans 13 amino acids. V lost 3 bases, J lost 4 bases, and 10 bases lay in between. Germline V lookup: CDR1 MNHEY, CDR2 SMNVEV (reference sequence).

This chain uses TRBV5-1 with TRBJ2-3; D may be TRBD1 (5 bases). The V and J ends lost 7 bases and 2 bases respectively, with 11 bases between them. The V gene's germline CDR1 is SGHRS and CDR2 YFSETQ. This CDR3 is built from 13 residues. The CDR3 spells CASRQDITDTQYF. The CDR3 bases are TGCGCCAGCCGTCAGGACATCACAGATACGCAGTATTTT. Variable domain in full (rest from reference TRBV5-1 and TRBJ2-3): KAGVTQTPRYLIKTRGQQVTLSCSPISGHRSVSWYQQTPGQGLQFLFEYFSETQRNKGNFPGRFSGRQFSNSRSEMNVSTLELGDSALYLCASRQDITDTQYFGPGTRLTVL.

The chain uses TRBV4-2 and TRBJ2-1; TRBD2 aligns across 11 bases. In germline, CDR1 is LGHNA, CDR2 YNFKEQ. The CDR3 has 15 residues. V gave up 3 bases and J gave up 8 bases; unmatched junction bases: 6. CDR3 sequence (DNA): TGTGCCAGCAGCCAGGGGGGACTAGCGGTGTATGAGCAGTTCTTC. Translating gives CASSQGGLAVYEQFF.

The rearrangement uses TRBV7-9 and TRBJ2-5; no reliable D call. Germline CDR1 and CDR2: SEHNR and FQNEAQ (reference sequence). V was cut by 3 bases and J by 1 base, with 6 bases left in between. This CDR3 has 13 residues. Written as DNA, the CDR3 is TGTGCCAGCAGCTTGTGGCCCCAAGAGACCCAGTACTTC. It encodes CASSLWPQETQYF.

The CDR3 loop is CASGELAGGLETQYF. The CDR3 DNA reads TGTGCCAGCGGGGAACTAGCGGGGGGGCTGGAGACCCAGTACTTC. This sequence joins TRBV27 and TRBJ2-5; 13 nucleotides line up with TRBD2. Germline CDR1 is MNHEY and CDR2 is SMNVEV (reference sequence). There are 15 residues in the CDR3. Trimming removed 8 bases from V and 5 bases from J; junction bases left unmatched: 8.

The V and J genes are TRBV30 and TRBJ2-6; no firm D call. From germline, CDR1 is GTSNPN and CDR2 SVGIG (reference sequence). The CDR3 extends over 14 amino acids. Trimming left V 4 bases short and J 4 bases short, with 11 bases between. CDR3 nucleotide sequence: TGTGCCTGGACGTTGGGATCAGGGGCCAACGTCCTGACTTTC. This codes for CAWTLGSGANVLTF.

In its sample, this clone was seen once. The chain joins TRBV29-1 to TRBJ2-2, with TRBD1 identical over 8 bases. Trimming at V came to 4 bases and at J to 4 bases, leaving 5 bases not matched to a gene. This CDR3 has 14 amino acids. Germline values: CDR1 SQVTM, CDR2 ANQGSEA. The CDR3 nucleotides read TGCAGCGTTGTAGACAGGGGATCCACCGGGGAGCTGTTTTTT. This translates into CSVVDRGSTGELFF.

The rearrangement joins TRBV30 to TRBJ2-3; possibly TRBD2 for D (5 bases). The CDR3 covers 16 residues. Deletions cut 7 bases from V and 5 bases from J, with 25 bases between. Germline V lookup: CDR1 GTSNPN, CDR2 SVGIG (reference sequence). DNA for the CDR3: TGTGCCTCCACCCAGATTGGGTCTTCCCGGGGAGATACGCAGTATTTT. Protein sequence: CASTQIGSSRGDTQYF.

The chain couples TRBV5-1 to TRBJ2-1, with 7 bases fitting TRBD2. The junction had 5 bases not matched to a gene; V was cut back by 3 bases and J by 5 bases. Germline V gives CDR1 SGHRS, CDR2 YFSETQ. This CDR3 is built from 14 residues. This CDR3 reads CASSYLAADNEQFF. CDR3 DNA sequence: TGCGCCAGCAGCTACCTAGCGGCGGACAATGAGCAGTTCTTC.

This clone is termed large. The chain is built from TRBV2 and TRBJ1-6; D gene unclear. The CDR3 covers 15 residues. Germline assignment: CDR1 SNHLY and CDR2 FYNNEI. V was clipped by 7 bases and J by 8 bases, with 18 bases between them. The CDR3 loop is CASTNTGPTYSPLHF. The CDR3 coding sequence is TGTGCCAGCACTAACACCGGACCCACTTATTCACCCCTCCACTTT.

The V call is TRBV10-1, the J call TRBJ1-1; no definite D call. With 0 bases removed from V and 7 bases from J, the gap between germline ends came to 12 bases. Per germline, CDR1 WNHNN and CDR2 SYGVQD (reference sequence). The CDR3 is 14 residues long. The CDR3 sequence is CASSESRTALEAFF. The CDR3, as DNA: TGCGCCAGCAGTGAGTCCCGGACGGCCCTTGAAGCTTTCTTT.

This clone was counted a single time. This chain joins TRBV5-1 and TRBJ2-1, with a possible D match to TRBD1 (6 bases). Germline V gives CDR1 SGHRS, CDR2 YFSETQ. V was trimmed by 4 bases and J by 7 bases, leaving 9 bases between them. CDR3 length: 12 amino acids. The DNA for the CDR3 is TGCGCCAGCAGCGCACAGGGAAATGAGCAGTTCTTC. Its protein is CASSAQGNEQFF.

The chain employs TRBV6-5 and TRBJ2-2; D perhaps matches TRBD1 (6 bases). Per the germline V gene, CDR1 is MNHEY and CDR2 is SVGAGI. V was clipped by 5 bases and J by 8 bases, with 18 bases between them. The CDR3 is 15 residues long. The CDR3 DNA is TGTGCCAGCAGTCGAACCGGACAGCCAGGGGGGGAGCTGTTTTTT. This sequence encodes CASSRTGQPGGELFF.